The 16 T cell receptor beta chains listed next were all sequenced from one sample in a study of blood T cell repertoires in COVID-19. Data came from immunoSEQ multiplex PCR; TCRdb stores just in-frame clones and leaves some out. The table records roughly 190,000 clones, 80% to 90% of them present only once. Specimen: peripheral blood. These receptors were collected from a man aged 50 to 60 with active or convalescent COVID-19.

J is TRBJ1-1 and V is TRBV28; the match to TRBD1 covers 10 bases. V lost 6 bases and J lost 7; bases outside the gene matches: 8. Per the germline V gene, CDR1 is MDHEN and CDR2 is SYDVKM. The CDR3 runs to 14 residues. CDR3: CASRTGGPVYEAFF. The DNA of the CDR3 is TGTGCCAGCAGGACAGGGGGCCCGGTGTATGAAGCTTTCTTT.

V and J are TRBV4-1 and TRBJ2-5, with 12 bases that match TRBD1. Unmatched junction bases numbered 3, after V lost 0 bases and J lost 4 bases. The CDR3 runs 16 residues. CDR1 is MGHRA, CDR2 YSYEKL, per germline. CDR3 loop: CASSQEGTGGRETQYF. CDR3 in DNA: TGCGCCAGCAGCCAAGAGGGGACAGGGGGCCGAGAGACCCAGTACTTC.

The chain carries TRBV27 and TRBJ1-5; D unresolved. CDR1 is MNHEY, CDR2 SMNVEV, per germline (reference sequence). V was shortened by 1 base and J by 4 bases, with 20 bases between the two germline ends. The CDR3 is 18 amino acids. CDR3 nucleotides: TGTGCCAGCAGTTTATTTGGTCGAGAGGGAGGGAGAAATCAGCCCCAGCATTTT. Its protein product is CASSLFGREGGRNQPQHF.

This clone was detected once. This chain connects TRBV30 to TRBJ2-5; no reliable D call. Germline CDR1 and CDR2: GTSNPN and SVGIG (reference sequence). V shed 5 bases and J shed 5 bases, with 15 bases lying between them. The CDR3 is 13 residues long. The CDR3 here is CAWVAPPRETQYF. CDR3 coding DNA: TGTGCCTGGGTGGCCCCCCCGCGGGAGACCCAGTACTTC.

The gene calls are TRBV7-9 and TRBJ2-1; TRBD2 agrees at 10 bases. This CDR3 contains 18 residues. Germline V gene data show CDR1 as SEHNR and CDR2 as FQNEAQ (reference sequence). V dropped 2 bases and J dropped 0; count of bases not matched to a gene: 7. For the CDR3, the DNA is TGTGCCAGCAGCTTAATAGCGGGGGGCTTATACTCCTACAATGAGCAGTTCTTC. It specifies CASSLIAGGLYSYNEQFF.

The J gene is TRBJ2-1, the V gene TRBV29-1, with 13 bases identical to TRBD2. Germline loops: CDR1 SQVTM, CDR2 ANQGSEA. Trimming took 4 bases from V and 2 from J; bases not matched to a gene: 2. This CDR3 has 15 residues. The CDR3 nucleotides read TGCAGCGTTGGTACTAGCGGGAGGGCCTACAATGAGCAGTTCTTC. It yields the protein CSVGTSGRAYNEQFF.

V is TRBV19 and J is TRBJ2-2; perhaps TRBD2 as D (5 bases). The CDR3 has 18 residues. Trimming removed 4 bases at V and 0 bases at J, with 18 bases between. The germline CDR1 and CDR2 sequences are LNHDA and SQIVND (reference sequence). The CDR3 bases are TGTGCCAGTAGTAACCACCTCCCCAGCGGTTCGAACACCGGGGAGCTGTTTTTT. Translation: CASSNHLPSGSNTGELFF.

This clone was recorded only once. The chain carries TRBV24-1 and TRBJ2-3, with 8 bases aligning to TRBD2. This CDR3 comprises 17 residues. V lost 1 base to trimming and J lost 1 base; unmatched junction nucleotides: 6. Germline lookup yields CDR1 KGHDR and CDR2 SFDVKD. The CDR3 loop reads CATSDLKLAGRTDTQYF. CDR3 sequence (DNA): TGTGCCACCAGTGATTTAAAGCTAGCGGGCCGCACAGATACGCAGTATTTT.

This CDR3 reads CASSPSAWDSLSYEQYF. The DNA of the CDR3 is TGTGCCAGCAGTCCCTCTGCTTGGGACTCGCTCTCCTACGAGCAGTACTTC. V gene TRBV27 combines with J gene TRBJ2-7, with D perhaps TRBD2 (6 bases). V was trimmed by 5 bases and J by 0 bases, leaving 20 bases between them. The CDR3 consists of 17 residues. The germline V gene has CDR1 MNHEY and CDR2 SMNVEV (reference sequence).

This clone was seen a single time. The chain joins TRBV5-4 to TRBJ2-5; 12 nucleotides line up with TRBD2. This CDR3 contains 14 residues. Per germline, CDR1 SGHNT and CDR2 YYREEE (reference sequence). V shed 4 bases, J shed 4 bases, and the junction held 2 bases outside the gene matches. CDR3 in DNA: TGTGCCAGCAGCCTACTAGCGGGAGGAGAGACCCAGTACTTC. The encoded protein is CASSLLAGGETQYF.

The chain carries TRBV5-1 and TRBJ1-1; TRBD1 aligns across 10 bases. Germline assignment: CDR1 SGHRS and CDR2 YFSETQ. V dropped 4 bases and J dropped 5; count of bases not matched to a gene: 11. The CDR3 extends over 16 amino acids. This CDR3 reads CASSTGTGVLDTEAFF. The CDR3 region has the DNA TGCGCCAGCAGCACTGGGACAGGGGTTTTAGATACTGAAGCTTTCTTT. The full variable domain, its missing parts supplied by reference TRBV5-1 and TRBJ1-1, is KAGVTQTPRYLIKTRGQQVTLSCSPISGHRSVSWYQQTPGQGLQFLFEYFSETQRNKGNFPGRFSGRQFSNSRSEMNVSTLELGDSALYLCASSTGTGVLDTEAFFGQGTRLTVV.

The chain uses TRBV19 and TRBJ2-5; weak D call: TRBD2 (6 bases). Trimming cost V 5 bases and J 2 bases, with 9 bases left between them. The CDR3 covers 13 residues. Germline CDR1 is LNHDA and CDR2 is SQIVND (reference sequence). The CDR3 coding sequence is TGTGCCAGTAGTCTCGGGAGACAAGAGACCCAGTACTTC. It translates to CASSLGRQETQYF.

The genes are TRBV9 and TRBJ1-5; maybe TRBD1 (5 bases). Trimming stripped 4 bases from V and 0 bases from J, with 8 bases between. CDR1 and CDR2 (germline): SGDLS, YYNGEE. CDR3 length: 14 amino acids. CDR3 region: CASSRRDSNQPQHF. CDR3 sequence (DNA): TGTGCCAGCAGCCGCAGGGATAGCAATCAGCCCCAGCATTTT.

The genes are TRBV12-5 and TRBJ1-2; D is undetermined. Trimming shortened V by 8 bases and J by 2 bases, and 9 bases separated the two germline ends. This CDR3 has 12 residues. Germline values: CDR1 LGHNT, CDR2 FRNRAP. The CDR3 bases are TGTGCTAGTACTCGGGGAAACTATGGCTACACCTTC. It yields the protein CASTRGNYGYTF.

The chain links TRBV7-2 to TRBJ1-2; no definite D call. Germline CDR1 is SGHTA and CDR2 is FQGNSA. V lost 5 bases to trimming and J lost 8 bases, with 12 bases between them. This CDR3 spans 12 amino acids. Here the CDR3 reads CASSPTGKGYTF. DNA of the CDR3: TGTGCCAGCAGCCCGACGGGGAAAGGCTACACCTTC. Drawing the rest from reference TRBV7-2 and TRBJ1-2, the complete variable domain is GAGVSQSPSNKVTEKGKDVELRCDPISGHTALYWYRQSLGQGLEFLIYFQGNSAPDKSGLPSDRFSAERTGGSVSTLTIQRTQQEDSAVYLCASSPTGKGYTFGSGTRLTVV.

Notes on this clone: One end of the junction fails to match germline, which may point to a read error. This sequence joins TRBV5-4 and TRBJ2-7; perhaps TRBD1 as D (5 bases). This CDR3 is built from 11 residues. Germline V gene data show CDR1 as SGHNT and CDR2 as YYREEE (reference sequence). The CDR3, as DNA: TGTGCCAGCAGCTTGGAGGGGCCCCAGGACTTC. This codes for CASSLEGPQDF.